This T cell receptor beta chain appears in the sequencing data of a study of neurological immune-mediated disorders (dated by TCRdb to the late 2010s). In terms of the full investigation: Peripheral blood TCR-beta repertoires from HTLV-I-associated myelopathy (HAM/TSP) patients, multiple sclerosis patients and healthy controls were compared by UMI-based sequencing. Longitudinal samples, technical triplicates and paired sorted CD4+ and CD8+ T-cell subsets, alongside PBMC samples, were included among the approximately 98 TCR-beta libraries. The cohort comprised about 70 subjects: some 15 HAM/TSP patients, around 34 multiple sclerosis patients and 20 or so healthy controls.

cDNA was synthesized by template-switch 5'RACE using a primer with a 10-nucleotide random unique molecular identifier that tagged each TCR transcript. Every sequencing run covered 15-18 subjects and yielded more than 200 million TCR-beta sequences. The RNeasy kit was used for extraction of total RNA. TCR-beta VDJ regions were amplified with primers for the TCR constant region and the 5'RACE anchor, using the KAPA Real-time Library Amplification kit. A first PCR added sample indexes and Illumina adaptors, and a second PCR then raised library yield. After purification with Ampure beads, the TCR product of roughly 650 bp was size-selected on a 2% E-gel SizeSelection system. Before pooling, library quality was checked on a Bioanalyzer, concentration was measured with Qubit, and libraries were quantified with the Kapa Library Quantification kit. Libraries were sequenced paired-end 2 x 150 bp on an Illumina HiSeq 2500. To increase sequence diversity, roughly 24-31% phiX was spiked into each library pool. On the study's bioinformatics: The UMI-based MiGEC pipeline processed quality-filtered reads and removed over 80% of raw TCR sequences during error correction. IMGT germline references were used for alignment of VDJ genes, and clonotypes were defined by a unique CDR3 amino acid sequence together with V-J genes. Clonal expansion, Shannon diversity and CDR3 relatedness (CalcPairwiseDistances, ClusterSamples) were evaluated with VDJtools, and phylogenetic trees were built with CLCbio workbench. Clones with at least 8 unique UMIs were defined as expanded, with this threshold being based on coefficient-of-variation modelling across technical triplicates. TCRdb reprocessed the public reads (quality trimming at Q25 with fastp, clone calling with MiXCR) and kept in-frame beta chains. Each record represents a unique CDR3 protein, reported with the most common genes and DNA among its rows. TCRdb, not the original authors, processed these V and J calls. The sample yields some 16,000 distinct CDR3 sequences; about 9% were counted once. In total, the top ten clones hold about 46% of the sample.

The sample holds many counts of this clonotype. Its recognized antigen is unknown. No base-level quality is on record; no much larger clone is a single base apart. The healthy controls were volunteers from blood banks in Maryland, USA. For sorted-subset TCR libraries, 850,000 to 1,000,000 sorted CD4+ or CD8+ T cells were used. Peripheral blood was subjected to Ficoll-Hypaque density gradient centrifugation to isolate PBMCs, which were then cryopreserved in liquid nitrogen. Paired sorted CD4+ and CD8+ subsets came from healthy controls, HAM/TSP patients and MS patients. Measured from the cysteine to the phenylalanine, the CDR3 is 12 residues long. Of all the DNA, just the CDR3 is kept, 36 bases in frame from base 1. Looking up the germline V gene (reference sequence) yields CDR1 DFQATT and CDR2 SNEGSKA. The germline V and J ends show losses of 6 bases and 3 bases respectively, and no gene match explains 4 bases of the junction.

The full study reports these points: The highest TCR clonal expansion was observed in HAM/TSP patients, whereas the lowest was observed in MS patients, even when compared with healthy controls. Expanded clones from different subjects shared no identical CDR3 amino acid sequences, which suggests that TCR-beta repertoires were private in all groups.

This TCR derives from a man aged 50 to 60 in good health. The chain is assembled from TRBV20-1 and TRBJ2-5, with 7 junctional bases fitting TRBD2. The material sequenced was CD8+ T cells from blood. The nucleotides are TGCAGTGCATGGGACTACAAAGAGACCCAGTACTTC. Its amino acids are CSAWDYKETQYF.